One sample yielded the 22 T cell receptor beta chains listed below, sequenced in a study of cytomegalovirus exposure and HLA in healthy donors. Primers for the PCR totalled 60 Vbeta and 13 Jbeta. Clones were sequenced by immunoSEQ multiplex PCR, and TCRdb holds only the in-frame ones, with some missing. This table has more than 150,000 clones, 65% to 80% appearing once. Sequencing was carried out using PBMCs. These receptor sequences come from a woman aged 25 to 39 in good health and CMV-seropositive.

The chain couples TRBV2 to TRBJ2-2, with 7 bases matching TRBD1. Trimming took 10 bases from V and 4 from J; bases not matched to a gene: 6. CDR1 and CDR2 (germline): SNHLY, FYNNEI. The CDR3 has 13 residues. The CDR3 loop reads CATYRGGTGELFF. DNA for the CDR3: TGTGCCACCTACAGGGGTGGCACCGGGGAGCTGTTTTTT. The full variable domain, in which reference TRBV2 and TRBJ2-2 provide the parts outside the CDR3, is EPEVTQTPSHQVTQMGQEVILRCVPISNHLYFYWYRQILGQKVEFLVSFYNNEISEKSEIFDDQFSVERPDGSNFTLKIRSTKLEDSAMYFCATYRGGTGELFFGEGSRLTVL.

The rearrangement joins TRBV28 to TRBJ2-7, with 7 bases identical to TRBD1. From germline, CDR1 is MDHEN and CDR2 SYDVKM. Trimming cost V 3 bases and J 1 base; bases outside gene matches: 3. CDR3 length equals 14 residues. CDR3 bases: TGTGCCAGCAGTTTTTGGACAGGTTCCTACGAGCAGTACTTC. Translating gives CASSFWTGSYEQYF. The whole variable domain, remainder taken from reference TRBV28 and TRBJ2-7, is DVKVTQSSRYLVKRTGEKVFLECVQDMDHENMFWYRQDPGLGLRLIYFSYDVKMKEKGDIPEGYSVSREKKERFSLILESASTNQTSMYLCASSFWTGSYEQYFGPGTRLTVT.

The rearrangement joins TRBV5-6 to TRBJ2-3; TRBD2 matches 8 bases. CDR1 is SGHDT, CDR2 YYEEEE, per germline. With 3 bases clipped from V and 5 bases from J, the junction kept 11 bases outside the gene matches. CDR3 size: 16 residues. CDR3 protein: CASSYPGGQSEDTQYF. CDR3 coding DNA: TGTGCCAGCAGCTACCCGGGGGGGCAATCGGAAGATACGCAGTATTTT.

The chain recombines TRBV10-3 with TRBJ1-3, with D perhaps matching TRBD1 (5 bases). The CDR3 sequence is 16 residues long. The ends were cut back, 4 bases at V and 3 bases at J, with 16 bases in the middle. Germline V gene data show CDR1 as ENHRY and CDR2 as SYGVKD. This CDR3 is CAISVPGGDLGNTIYF. The CDR3 coding sequence is TGTGCCATCAGTGTGCCTGGGGGGGATCTTGGAAACACCATATATTTT.

V and J are TRBV28 and TRBJ2-1; possible D gene TRBD1, 6 bases. The CDR3 consists of 12 residues. V was shortened by 4 bases and J by 10 bases, with 11 bases between the two germline ends. From germline, CDR1 is MDHEN and CDR2 SYDVKM. As DNA, the CDR3 is TGTGCCAGCAGTTGGGGAGACAGGGAGCAGTTCTTC. It specifies CASSWGDREQFF.

V and J are TRBV4-1 and TRBJ2-7; D not resolved. Trimming removed 2 bases at V and 0 bases at J, with 11 bases between. CDR1 and CDR2 (germline): MGHRA, YSYEKL. CDR3 length: 15 residues. Here the CDR3 reads CASSQHIAGSYEQYF. For the CDR3, the DNA is TGCGCCAGCAGCCAACACATAGCTGGCTCCTACGAGCAGTACTTC.

The chain joins TRBV4-3 to TRBJ2-3, with TRBD2 matching 9 bases. With 4 bases clipped from V and 5 bases from J, the junction kept 10 bases outside the gene matches. CDR3 length: 16 residues. Germline CDR1 reads LGHNA; CDR2 reads YSLEER. The CDR3 DNA reads as TGCGCCAGCAGCCTATTAGCTAGCGGGGATATAGATACGCAGTATTTT. This sequence encodes CASSLLASGDIDTQYF.

This chain links TRBV6-5 with TRBJ2-5, with D perhaps matching TRBD1 (6 bases). The end of the DNA is better explained by TRBJ2-7, so the J call may be wrong. The germline V gene has CDR1 MNHEY and CDR2 SVGAGI. CDR3 length: 13 residues. Here the CDR3 reads CASSYSRGGEQYF. The DNA of the CDR3 is TGTGCCAGCAGTTACTCCCGAGGGGGCGAGCAGTACTTC.

The chain uses TRBV15 and TRBJ2-1; perhaps TRBD2 as D (6 bases). CDR1 is LNHNV and CDR2 is YYDKDF in the germline V gene (reference sequence). Trimming left V 8 bases short and J 6 bases short, with 20 bases between. CDR3 length: 15 amino acids. The CDR3 protein is CATSGRRGNANEQFF. Written as DNA, the CDR3 is TGTGCCACCTCGGGTAGGCGGGGAAATGCCAATGAGCAGTTCTTC.

The chain is built from TRBV28 and TRBJ1-1; the D gene is possibly TRBD1 (5 bases). Per germline, CDR1 MDHEN and CDR2 SYDVKM. The CDR3 totals 13 residues. Trimming stripped 4 bases from V and 6 bases from J, with 12 bases between. CDR3 sequence: CASSSIQGPEAFF. The CDR3 DNA is TGTGCCAGCAGTTCTATCCAGGGCCCTGAAGCTTTCTTT.

The V call is TRBV7-9, the J call TRBJ2-7; 10 bases are a match to TRBD1. J was trimmed by 6 bases and V by 1 base; bases with no gene match: 9. The CDR3 is made up of 16 amino acids. Germline V gene data show CDR1 as SEHNR and CDR2 as FQNEAQ (reference sequence). CDR3 bases: TGTGCCAGCAGCTTAGAATACGGGACAGGGGTAGGCGAGCAGTACTTC. Translation: CASSLEYGTGVGEQYF.

This clone showed up just once. This chain joins TRBV4-1 and TRBJ1-3; D gene unclear. V was shortened by 2 bases and J by 4 bases, with 9 bases between the two germline ends. The CDR3 is made up of 14 amino acids. Germline assignment: CDR1 MGHRA and CDR2 YSYEKL. CDR3 sequence reads: CASSQHSSGNTIYF. As DNA, the CDR3 is TGCGCCAGCAGCCAACACAGCAGCGGAAACACCATATATTTT.

DNA of the CDR3: TGTGCCAGCAGGGGAGCAGGGGACCATCAGCCCCAGCATTTT. Translated: CASRGAGDHQPQHF. V usage is TRBV6-6 and J usage is TRBJ1-5; tentatively, D is TRBD1 (6 bases). Germline V gene lookup returns CDR1 MNHNY and CDR2 SVGAGI (reference sequence). V was clipped by 6 bases and J by 5 bases, with 14 bases between them. The CDR3 is 14 amino acids.

The V call is TRBV10-1, the J call TRBJ2-5; TRBD1 matches 7 bases. The CDR3 spans 13 residues. With 6 bases clipped from V and 2 bases from J, the junction kept 3 bases outside the gene matches. Per germline, CDR1 WNHNN and CDR2 SYGVQD (reference sequence). CDR3 in DNA: TGCGCCAGCAGAGGGGGACAGCAAGAGACCCAGTACTTC. This gives the protein CASRGGQQETQYF.

The chain has TRBV2 and TRBJ2-7; TRBD1 agrees at 9 bases. This CDR3 has 14 amino acids. J lost 4 bases, V lost 6 bases, and 7 bases had no gene match. Per germline, CDR1 SNHLY and CDR2 FYNNEI. CDR3 DNA sequence: TGTGCCAGCAGATGGGACAGGGATGGGTACGAGCAGTACTTC. Encoded protein: CASRWDRDGYEQYF. Complete variable domain (other parts from reference TRBV2 and TRBJ2-7): EPEVTQTPSHQVTQMGQEVILRCVPISNHLYFYWYRQILGQKVEFLVSFYNNEISEKSEIFDDQFSVERPDGSNFTLKIRSTKLEDSAMYFCASRWDRDGYEQYFGPGTRLTVT.

The genes are TRBV6-5 and TRBJ2-7; 9 bases are shared with TRBD1. J lost 6 bases, V lost 4 bases, and 10 bases had no gene match. CDR1 and CDR2 (germline): MNHEY, SVGAGI. The CDR3 sequence is 15 residues long. This CDR3 is CASSWLGGQGGEQYF. The CDR3 bases are TGTGCCAGCAGTTGGCTCGGGGGACAGGGAGGCGAGCAGTACTTC.

This clone turned up a few times. The chain links TRBV18 to TRBJ1-2; D unresolved. CDR3 length: 12 residues. Trimming took 1 base from V and 7 from J, leaving 7 bases between them. Germline V gene sequence: CDR1 KGHSH, CDR2 LQKENI. CDR3 nucleotide sequence: TGTGCCAGCTCACCACGTTTGAGTGGCTACACCTTC. Translated, it gives CASSPRLSGYTF.

This clone was observed a single time. The rearrangement joins TRBV10-3 to TRBJ1-2; weak D call: TRBD1 (5 bases). The CDR3 spans 14 residues. Trimming stripped 2 bases from V and 2 bases from J, with 9 bases between. Germline V gives CDR1 ENHRY, CDR2 SYGVKD. Here the CDR3 DNA reads TGTGCCATCAGTGAGACAGGATCCAACTATGGCTACACCTTC. Its protein product is CAISETGSNYGYTF.

In this sample, this clone turned up once. This chain uses TRBV7-2 with TRBJ2-2, with a weak D call TRBD2 (5 bases). The V and J ends lost 5 bases and 0 bases respectively, with 7 bases between them. In germline, CDR1 is SGHTA, CDR2 FQGNSA. This CDR3 comprises 14 residues. The chain's CDR3 is CASSRGPNTGELFF. Written as DNA, the CDR3 is TGTGCCAGCAGCAGAGGGCCGAACACCGGGGAGCTGTTTTTT. The complete variable domain, with remaining parts taken from reference TRBV7-2 and TRBJ2-2, reads GAGVSQSPSNKVTEKGKDVELRCDPISGHTALYWYRQSLGQGLEFLIYFQGNSAPDKSGLPSDRFSAERTGGSVSTLTIQRTQQEDSAVYLCASSRGPNTGELFFGEGSRLTVL.

The chain links TRBV11-3 to TRBJ1-6; 7 bases align to TRBD1. CDR1 SGHNT and CDR2 YENEEA come from the germline V gene. This CDR3 spans 14 amino acids. V shed 7 bases and J 8 bases; nucleotides not matched to a gene: 8. CDR3 amino acids: CASTEQGNYSPLHF. The CDR3 region has the DNA TGTGCCAGCACCGAACAGGGGAACTATTCACCCCTCCACTTT.

The V gene is TRBV5-6, the J gene TRBJ2-5; 11 bases are a match to TRBD2. Per germline, CDR1 SGHDT and CDR2 YYEEEE. The ends lost 0 bases at V and 4 bases at J; junction bases unmatched: 5. The CDR3 loop spans 16 amino acids. CDR3 sequence (DNA): TGTGCCAGCAGCTTGGGGCTAGCGGGGGGCGGAGAGACCCAGTACTTC. Encoded protein: CASSLGLAGGGETQYF.

The chain has TRBV20-1 and TRBJ1-2; D call uncertain. The V gene lost 6 bases and the J gene lost 6 bases, with 11 bases spanning the gap. The CDR3 is 11 residues long. CDR1 and CDR2 from the germline V gene are DFQATT and SNEGSKA (reference sequence). The CDR3 nucleotides read TGCAGTGCCGGAGGGTTCGATGGCTACACCTTC. The encoded protein is CSAGGFDGYTF.